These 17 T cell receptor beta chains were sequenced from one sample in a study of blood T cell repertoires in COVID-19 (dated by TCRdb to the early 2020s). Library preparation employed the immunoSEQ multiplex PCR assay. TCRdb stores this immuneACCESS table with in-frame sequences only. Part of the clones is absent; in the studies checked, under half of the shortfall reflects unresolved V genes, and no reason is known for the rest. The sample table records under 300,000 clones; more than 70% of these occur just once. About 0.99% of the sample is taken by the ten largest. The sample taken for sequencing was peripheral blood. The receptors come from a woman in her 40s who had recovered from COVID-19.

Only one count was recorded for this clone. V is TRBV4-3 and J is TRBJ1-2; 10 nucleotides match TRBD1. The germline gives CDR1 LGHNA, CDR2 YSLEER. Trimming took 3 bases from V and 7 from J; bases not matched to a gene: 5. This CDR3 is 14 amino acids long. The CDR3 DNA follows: TGCGCCAGCAGCCACGACAGGGGGCGTGGTGGCTACACCTTC. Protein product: CASSHDRGRGGYTF.

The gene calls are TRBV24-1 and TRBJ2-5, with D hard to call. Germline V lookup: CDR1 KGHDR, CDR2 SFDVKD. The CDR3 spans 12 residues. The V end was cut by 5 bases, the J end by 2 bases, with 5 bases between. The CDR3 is CATSAEQETQYF. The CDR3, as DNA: TGTGCCACCAGTGCGGAGCAAGAGACCCAGTACTTC.

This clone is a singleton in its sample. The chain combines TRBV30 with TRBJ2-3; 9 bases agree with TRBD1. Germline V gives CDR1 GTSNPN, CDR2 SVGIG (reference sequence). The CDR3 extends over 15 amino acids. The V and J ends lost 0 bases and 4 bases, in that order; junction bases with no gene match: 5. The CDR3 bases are TGTGCCTGGAGTGTAGTTACAGGGGGCGCAGATACGCAGTATTTT. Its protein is CAWSVVTGGADTQYF. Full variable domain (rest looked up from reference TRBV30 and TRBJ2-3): SQTIHQWPATLVQPVGSPLSLECTVEGTSNPNLYWYRQAAGRGLQLLFYSVGIGQISSEVPQNLSASRPQDRQFILSSKKLLLSDSGFYLCAWSVVTGGADTQYFGPGTRLTVL.

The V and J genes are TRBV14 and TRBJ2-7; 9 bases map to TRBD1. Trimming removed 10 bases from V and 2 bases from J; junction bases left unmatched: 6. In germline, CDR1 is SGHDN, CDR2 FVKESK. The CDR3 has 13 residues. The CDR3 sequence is CATTTGGTYEQYF. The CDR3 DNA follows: TGTGCCACCACGACAGGGGGGACCTACGAGCAGTACTTC.

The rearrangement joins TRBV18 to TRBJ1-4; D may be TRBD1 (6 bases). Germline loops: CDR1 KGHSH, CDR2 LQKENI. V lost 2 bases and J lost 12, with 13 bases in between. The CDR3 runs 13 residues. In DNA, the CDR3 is TGTGCCAGCTCACCAGGGGGCCTGGGGGAACTGTTTTTT. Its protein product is CASSPGGLGELFF. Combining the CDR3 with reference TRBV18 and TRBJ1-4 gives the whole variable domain NAGVMQNPRHLVRRRGQEARLRCSPMKGHSHVYWYRQLPEEGLKFMVYLQKENIIDESGMPKERFSAEFPKEGPSILRIQQVVRGDSAAYFCASSPGGLGELFFGSGTQLSVL.

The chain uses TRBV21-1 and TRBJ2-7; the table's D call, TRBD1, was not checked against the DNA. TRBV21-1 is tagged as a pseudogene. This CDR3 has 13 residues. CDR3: CASSRGGFGEQYV. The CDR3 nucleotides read TGTGCCAGCAGCCGAGGGGGTTTCGGCGAGCAGTACGTC.

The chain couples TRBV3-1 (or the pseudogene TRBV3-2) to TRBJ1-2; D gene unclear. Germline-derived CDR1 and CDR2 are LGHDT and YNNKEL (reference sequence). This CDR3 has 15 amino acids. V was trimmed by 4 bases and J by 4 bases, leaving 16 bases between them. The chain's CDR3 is CASSPVLTSVYGYTF. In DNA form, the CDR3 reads TGTGCCAGCAGCCCAGTCCTTACGTCCGTCTATGGCTACACCTTC.

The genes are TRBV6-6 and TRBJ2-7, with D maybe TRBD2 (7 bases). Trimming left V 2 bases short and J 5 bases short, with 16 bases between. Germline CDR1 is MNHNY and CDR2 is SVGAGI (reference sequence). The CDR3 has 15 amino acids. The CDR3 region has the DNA TGTGCCAGCAGTTACGGGGGGGCGCGTCTCCACGAGCAGTACTTC. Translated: CASSYGGARLHEQYF.

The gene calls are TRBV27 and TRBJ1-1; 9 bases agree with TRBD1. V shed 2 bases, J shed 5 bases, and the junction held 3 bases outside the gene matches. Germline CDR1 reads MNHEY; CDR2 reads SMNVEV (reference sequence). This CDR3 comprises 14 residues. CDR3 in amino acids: CASSLAGTGTEAFF. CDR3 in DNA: TGTGCCAGCAGTTTAGCAGGGACAGGGACTGAAGCTTTCTTT.

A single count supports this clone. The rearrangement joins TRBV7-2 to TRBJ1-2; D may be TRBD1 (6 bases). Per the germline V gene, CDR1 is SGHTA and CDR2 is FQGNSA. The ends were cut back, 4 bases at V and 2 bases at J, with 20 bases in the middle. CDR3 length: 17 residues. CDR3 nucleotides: TGTGCCAGCAGCTGGGGGACCGGGACAAGTTTCAACTATGGCTACACCTTC. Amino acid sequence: CASSWGTGTSFNYGYTF.

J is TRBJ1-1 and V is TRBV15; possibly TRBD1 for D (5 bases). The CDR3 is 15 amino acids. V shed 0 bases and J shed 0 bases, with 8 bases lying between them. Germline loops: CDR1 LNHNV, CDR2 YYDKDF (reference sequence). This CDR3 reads CATSRDPGLNTEAFF. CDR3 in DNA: TGTGCCACCAGCAGAGATCCAGGGCTGAACACTGAAGCTTTCTTT.

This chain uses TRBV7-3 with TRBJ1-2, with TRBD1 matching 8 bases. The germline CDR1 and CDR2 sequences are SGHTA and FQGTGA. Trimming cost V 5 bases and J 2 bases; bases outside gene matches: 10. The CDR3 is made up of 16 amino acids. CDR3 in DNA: TGTGCCAGCAGCCCCCAGGGGGGACAGGCCAACTATGGCTACACCTTC. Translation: CASSPQGGQANYGYTF.

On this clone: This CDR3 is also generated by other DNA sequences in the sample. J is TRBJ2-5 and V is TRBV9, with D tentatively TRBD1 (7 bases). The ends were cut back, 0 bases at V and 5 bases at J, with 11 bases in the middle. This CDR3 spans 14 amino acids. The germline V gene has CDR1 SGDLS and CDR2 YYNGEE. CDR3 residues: CASSVGAGGETQYF. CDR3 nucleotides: TGTGCCAGCAGCGTAGGGGCAGGGGGGGAGACCCAGTACTTC.

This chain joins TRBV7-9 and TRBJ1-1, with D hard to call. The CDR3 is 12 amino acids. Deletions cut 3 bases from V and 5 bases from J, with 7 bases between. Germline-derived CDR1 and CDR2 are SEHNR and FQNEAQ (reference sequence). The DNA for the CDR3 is TGTGCCAGCAGCTTTGCGGGGACTGAAGCTTTCTTT. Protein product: CASSFAGTEAFF.

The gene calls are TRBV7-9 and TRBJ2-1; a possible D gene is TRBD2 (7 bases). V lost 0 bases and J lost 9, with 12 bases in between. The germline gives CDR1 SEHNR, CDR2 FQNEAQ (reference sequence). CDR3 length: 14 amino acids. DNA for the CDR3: TGTGCCAGCAGCTTAGCGCCGGGGGGCTCTGAGCAGTTCTTC. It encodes CASSLAPGGSEQFF.

DNA for the CDR3: TGTGCCAGCAGCCATCGGGGGACCCGAGGGGCCAACGTCCTGACTTTC. It yields the protein CASSHRGTRGANVLTF. This chain joins TRBV3-1 (or the pseudogene TRBV3-2) and TRBJ2-6; tentatively, D is TRBD2 (6 bases). The CDR3 has 16 amino acids. Germline V CDR1 and CDR2: LGHDT, YNNKEL (reference sequence). With 3 bases removed from V and 4 bases from J, the gap between germline ends came to 13 bases.

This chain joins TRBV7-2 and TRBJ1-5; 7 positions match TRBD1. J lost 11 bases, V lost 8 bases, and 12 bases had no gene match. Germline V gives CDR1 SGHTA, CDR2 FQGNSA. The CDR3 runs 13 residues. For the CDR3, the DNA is TGTGCCAGCGGGGCAGGGGGGTTTCGGGCCCAGCATTTT. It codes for CASGAGGFRAQHF.